This entry lists 17 T cell receptor beta chains sequenced from one sample in a study of human T cells and chemical hapten exposure. One entry per CDR3 protein, called by TCRdb with MiXCR from the RACE reads. The profile covers about 70,000 distinct CDR3 sequences, with 7.5% to 9.5% appearing a single time and 3% to 4.5% taken by the ten largest. Time point defined: patch test 2, 6 weeks after DPC sensitization. As to treatment: therapeutic diphenylcyclopropenone sensitization with weekly scalp DPC. Sequencing used whole blood, obtained in connection with sensitization to the hapten diphenylcyclopropenone (DPC). All receptors derive from a woman between 45 and 65 years old with alopecia areata. Some clones in this sample may be carry-over from other donors' samples.

The chain carries TRBV7-2 and TRBJ1-6; TRBD1 is a possible D gene (6 bases). This CDR3 has 14 residues. Germline values: CDR1 SGHTA, CDR2 FQGNSA. V was trimmed by 5 bases and J by 8 bases, leaving 13 bases between them. CDR3 in DNA: TGTGCCAGCAGCGCCCGACAGGCGGATTCACCCCTCCACTTT. This translates into CASSARQADSPLHF.

There are a few counts of this clonotype. The chain joins TRBV11-3 to TRBJ1-1; D is undetermined. Deletions cut 5 bases from V and 6 bases from J, with 10 bases between. The germline V gene encodes CDR1 SGHNT and CDR2 YENEEA. The CDR3 has 12 amino acids. The CDR3 spells CASSRDSAEAFF. The CDR3 DNA reads TGTGCCAGCAGCCGAGACTCCGCTGAAGCTTTCTTT.

This clonotype occurred a few times. The V call is TRBV12-3 or TRBV12-4, the J call TRBJ1-6; perhaps TRBD1 as D (5 bases). The CDR3 runs to 12 residues. The germline V and J ends were trimmed by 3 bases and 12 bases, with 9 bases remaining between them. Here the CDR3 reads CASSLLGEPLHF. As DNA, the CDR3 is TGTGCCAGCAGTTTGTTGGGGGAACCCCTCCACTTT.

This clonotype was recorded many times. The V gene is TRBV12-3 or TRBV12-4, the J gene TRBJ2-1, with 9 bases identical to TRBD2. After removal of 3 bases from V and 4 bases from J, the junction contained 1 base not matched to a gene. The CDR3 covers 14 residues. CDR3 region: CASSFAGGYNEQFF. DNA of the CDR3: TGTGCCAGCAGTTTCGCGGGAGGGTACAATGAGCAGTTCTTC.

This clonotype came up a few times. The V call is TRBV11-2, the J call TRBJ1-1, with a tentative D call TRBD1 (5 bases). This CDR3 has 16 amino acids. V dropped 5 bases and J dropped 5 bases, with 21 bases sitting between them. The germline V gene encodes CDR1 SGHAT and CDR2 FQNNGV. Written as DNA, the CDR3 is TGTGCCAGCAGCAAACTCTCCACAGGCTTCGGAACTGAAGCTTTCTTT. The encoded protein is CASSKLSTGFGTEAFF.

V usage is TRBV12-3 or TRBV12-4 and J usage is TRBJ2-4; a possible D gene is TRBD2 (6 bases). Between the trimmed V and J ends, which lost 2 bases and 5 bases, there was a span of 10 bases. CDR3 length: 14 amino acids. CDR3 DNA sequence: TGTGCCAGCAGTTTAAAGGGAGGTGAAAACATTCAGTACTTC. Amino acid sequence: CASSLKGGENIQYF.

The rearrangement uses TRBV25-1 and TRBJ1-1, with D hard to call. V was clipped by 0 bases and J by 6 bases, with 11 bases between them. Germline values: CDR1 MGHDK, CDR2 SYGVNS. The CDR3 extends over 14 amino acids. The CDR3 loop is CASSEYVFGAEAFF. CDR3 DNA: TGTGCCAGCAGTGAATACGTGTTTGGAGCTGAAGCTTTCTTT. Looking up the rest from reference TRBV25-1 and TRBJ1-1 gives the full variable domain: EADIYQTPRYLVIGTGKKITLECSQTMGHDKMYWYQQDPGMELHLIHYSYGVNSTEKGDLSSESTVSRIRTEHFPLTLESARPSHTSQYLCASSEYVFGAEAFFGQGTRLTVV.

This clonotype was observed at least ten times. The V and J genes are TRBV12-3 or TRBV12-4 and TRBJ1-1; possibly TRBD1 for D (5 bases). The CDR3 sequence is 13 residues long. Deletions cut 1 base from V and 6 bases from J, with 9 bases between. CDR3 DNA: TGTGCCAGCAGTTTAGTCGGAGGGGCTGAAGCTTTCTTT. Amino acids: CASSLVGGAEAFF.

This clonotype was recorded a few times. The CDR3 DNA sequence: TGCAGTGCCGGGGTTAACTTGGCCAATGAGCAGTTCTTC. Its protein is CSAGVNLANEQFF. The J gene is TRBJ2-1, the V gene TRBV20-1; a weak D match, TRBD2 (5 bases). The CDR3 sequence is 13 residues long. Trimming removed 6 bases at V and 6 bases at J, with 15 bases between. Germline CDR1 and CDR2: DFQATT and SNEGSKA (reference sequence).

This clonotype was seen a few times. This chain joins TRBV7-2 and TRBJ2-3; D is undetermined. This CDR3 spans 15 amino acids. The ends were cut back, 1 base at V and 0 bases at J, with 8 bases in the middle. Germline values: CDR1 SGHTA, CDR2 FQGNSA. The CDR3, as DNA: TGTGCCAGCAGCTTAGGCACCACTAGCACAGATACGCAGTATTTT. It encodes CASSLGTTSTDTQYF.

This clonotype has only a few counts. The chain uses TRBV7-9 and TRBJ2-7; no clear D. This CDR3 is built from 14 residues. Germline values: CDR1 SEHNR, CDR2 FQNEAQ (reference sequence). V shed 1 base and J shed 2 bases, with 9 bases lying between them. DNA for the CDR3: TGTGCCAGCAGCTTAGTCGGCAGAACCTACGAGCAGTACTTC. This translates into CASSLVGRTYEQYF.

The chain combines TRBV20-1 with TRBJ1-2; TRBD1 agrees at 10 bases. The J segment lost 2 bases and the V segment lost 1 base, leaving 4 bases of the junction unmatched. CDR1 is DFQATT, CDR2 SNEGSKA, per germline (reference sequence). The CDR3 has 15 amino acids. The CDR3: CSARGEGQGNYGYTF. CDR3 sequence (DNA): TGCAGTGCTAGAGGAGAGGGACAGGGGAACTATGGCTACACCTTC.

This clonotype came up a few times. The rearrangement joins TRBV28 to TRBJ2-7; the D is unclear. This CDR3 has 11 residues. The V gene's germline CDR1 is MDHEN and CDR2 SYDVKM. V was trimmed by 6 bases and J by 9 bases, leaving 12 bases between them. The CDR3 DNA is TGTGCCAGCAGCAAGGGCTTGGCGCAGTACTTC. This encodes CASSKGLAQYF.

The J gene is TRBJ1-5, the V gene TRBV12-3 or TRBV12-4, with 12 bases lining up with TRBD1. V dropped 4 bases and J dropped 6; count of bases not matched to a gene: 4. CDR3 length: 15 amino acids. The CDR3: CASSSGTGGFQPQHF. CDR3 nucleotide sequence: TGTGCCAGCAGTTCGGGGACAGGGGGCTTTCAGCCCCAGCATTTT.

The V call is TRBV19, the J call TRBJ1-6; no firm D call. Germline V CDR1 and CDR2: LNHDA, SQIVND (reference sequence). Trimming took 4 bases from V and 7 from J, leaving 17 bases between them. CDR3 size: 16 residues. CDR3 DNA: TGTGCCAGTAGTACCCGCAAAGGGTTTAAGAATTCACCCCTCCACTTT. Protein sequence: CASSTRKGFKNSPLHF. The full variable domain, rest sourced from reference TRBV19 and TRBJ1-6, is DGGITQSPKYLFRKEGQNVTLSCEQNLNHDAMYWYRQDPGQGLRLIYYSQIVNDFQKGDIAEGYSVSREKKESFPLTVTSAQKNPTAFYLCASSTRKGFKNSPLHFGNGTRLTVT.

A remark on this clonotype: This may be a read error, as it is one base from a much larger clone. The V gene is TRBV12-3 or TRBV12-4, the J gene TRBJ2-3, with TRBD2 matching over 11 bases. This CDR3 spans 16 amino acids. CDR3 nucleotides: TGTGCCAGCAGTCCACCTAGCGGGGGGCTTGGAGATACGCAGTGTTTT. Translation: CASSPPSGGLGDTQCF.

This rearrangement joins TRBV30 to TRBJ2-7, with D perhaps matching TRBD2 (7 bases). V shed 3 bases and J shed 2 bases, with 14 bases lying between them. Per the germline V gene, CDR1 is GTSNPN and CDR2 is SVGIG (reference sequence). The CDR3 consists of 14 residues. For the CDR3, the DNA is TGTGCCTGGAGCCTAGGGGGGGCCACCTACGAGCAGTACTTC. Translating gives CAWSLGGATYEQYF.